This entry lists 11 T cell receptor beta chains sequenced from one sample in a study of CD8 T cells in ankylosing spondylitis. Study observations and caveats: There was a TCR beta motif, made of several highly homologous variants, that appeared characteristic of ankylosing spondylitis blood.

For these TCRs, the target antigens are not known. Each CDR3 protein gets one entry after TCRdb re-called the 5' RACE reads with MiXCR. The table includes fewer than 500,000 distinct CDR3 sequences, about 24% detected once. Sequenced sample: blood, either unsorted or a sorted T cell fraction (not recorded which). Receptors were obtained from a male donor with ankylosing spondylitis.

Of note for this clonotype: Compared with germline, one end of the junction differs, possibly owing to a read error. The CDR3 sequence: CAISPGLLWETQYF. As DNA, the CDR3 is TGTGCCATCAGCCCGGGCTTACTGTGGGAGACCCAGTACTTC. This sequence joins TRBV5-6 and TRBJ2-5, with D uncertain. CDR1 is SGHDT and CDR2 is YYEEEE in the germline V gene. The CDR3 runs 14 residues.

This clonotype was counted a few times. V and J are TRBV19 and TRBJ2-7; D is uncertain. V was clipped by 7 bases and J by 3 bases, with 10 bases between them. Germline values: CDR1 LNHDA, CDR2 SQIVND (reference sequence). This CDR3 contains 12 residues. CDR3 DNA sequence: TGTGCCAGTAAGGCCCTGGGCTACGAGCAGTACGTC. Its translation: CASKALGYEQYV.

There are a few counts of this clonotype. The V and J genes are TRBV2 and TRBJ2-7; 8 bases are a match to TRBD1. V lost 1 base and J lost 0; bases outside the gene matches: 2. Germline values: CDR1 SNHLY, CDR2 FYNNEI. This CDR3 is 15 amino acids long. In DNA form, the CDR3 reads TGTGCCAGCAGTGAAGGGACAGGGCACTCCTACGAGCAGTACTTC. It is translated as CASSEGTGHSYEQYF.

This sequence joins TRBV5-5 and TRBJ2-3; D is ambiguous. Germline values: CDR1 SGHKS, CDR2 YYEKEE (reference sequence). V lost 5 bases to trimming and J lost 5 bases, with 6 bases between them. The CDR3 has 11 amino acids. The CDR3 nucleotides are TGTGCCAGCAGTTATGAAGATACGCAGTATTTT. Its protein product is CASSYEDTQYF. The full variable domain, completed using reference TRBV5-5 and TRBJ2-3, is DAGVTQSPTHLIKTRGQQVTLRCSPISGHKSVSWYQQVLGQGPQFIFQYYEKEERGRGNFPDRFSARQFPNYSSELNVNALLLGDSALYLCASSYEDTQYFGPGTRLTVL.

A few counts support this clonotype. The J gene is TRBJ2-1, the V gene TRBV12-3 or TRBV12-4, with a possible D match to TRBD2 (6 bases). The V gene lost 6 bases and the J gene lost 6 bases, with 21 bases spanning the gap. The CDR3 extends over 16 amino acids. DNA of the CDR3: TGTGCCAGCAGCCCGGGGGAGACCGAGTGGCGCAATGAGCAGTTCTTC. This translates into CASSPGETEWRNEQFF.

The chain employs TRBV20-1 and TRBJ2-5; 7 bases are a match to TRBD2. The CDR3 sequence is 14 residues long. J gave up 1 base and V 6 bases, and 8 bases lay outside the gene matches. Germline CDR1 and CDR2: DFQATT and SNEGSKA (reference sequence). The DNA of the CDR3 is TGCAGTGCCCGGCGGAGCGGGATCCAAGAGACCCAGTACTTC. Its protein is CSARRSGIQETQYF.

The chain links TRBV6-2 or TRBV6-3 to TRBJ2-2; TRBD1 matches at 11 bases. Germline-derived CDR1 and CDR2 are MNHEY and SVGEGT. The trim removed 7 bases at V and 4 bases at J, leaving 26 bases unmatched. The CDR3 contains 22 residues. CDR3 in amino acids: CASTRLLGQGVSSLSGTGELFF. CDR3 bases: TGTGCCAGCACCCGCCTCCTGGGACAGGGGGTTTCGTCCCTCTCGGGCACCGGGGAGCTGTTTTTT.

This clonotype was seen more than once but under ten times. The chain employs TRBV5-1 and TRBJ1-1; no firm D call. CDR3 length: 13 residues. The ends were cut back, 2 bases at V and 0 bases at J, with 5 bases in the middle. CDR1 is SGHRS, CDR2 YFSETQ, per germline. In nucleotides, the CDR3 is TGCGCCAGCAGCTTTGAGGTGAACACTGAAGCTTTCTTT. The encoded protein is CASSFEVNTEAFF.

In its sample, this clonotype was seen a few times. CDR3: CASSSTGNYEQYV. Here the CDR3 DNA reads TGTGCCAGCAGCTCGACAGGGAACTACGAGCAGTACGTC. The genes are TRBV5-4 and TRBJ2-7; 7 bases match TRBD1. The CDR3 consists of 13 residues. The germline V gene has CDR1 SGHNT and CDR2 YYREEE (reference sequence). V lost 3 bases and J lost 3; bases outside the gene matches: 3.

The chain's CDR3 is CACAPAGGAGELFF. For the CDR3, the DNA is TGTGCCTGCGCCCCAGCGGGAGGGGCCGGGGAGCTGTTTTTT. The chain recombines TRBV12-3 or TRBV12-4 with TRBJ2-2; 10 positions match TRBD2. V was clipped by 11 bases and J by 6 bases; unmatched bases: 9. The CDR3 covers 14 residues.

This clonotype was picked up a small number of times. The chain couples TRBV7-8 to TRBJ2-7, with 7 nucleotides matching TRBD2. There are 17 residues in the CDR3. Trimming at V came to 3 bases and at J to 0 bases, leaving 11 bases not matched to a gene. The germline V gene encodes CDR1 SGHVS and CDR2 FQNEAQ. CDR3 loop: CASSFKRSGILSYEQYF. CDR3 nucleotide sequence: TGTGCCAGCAGCTTCAAGAGAAGCGGGATCCTCTCCTACGAGCAGTACTTC.